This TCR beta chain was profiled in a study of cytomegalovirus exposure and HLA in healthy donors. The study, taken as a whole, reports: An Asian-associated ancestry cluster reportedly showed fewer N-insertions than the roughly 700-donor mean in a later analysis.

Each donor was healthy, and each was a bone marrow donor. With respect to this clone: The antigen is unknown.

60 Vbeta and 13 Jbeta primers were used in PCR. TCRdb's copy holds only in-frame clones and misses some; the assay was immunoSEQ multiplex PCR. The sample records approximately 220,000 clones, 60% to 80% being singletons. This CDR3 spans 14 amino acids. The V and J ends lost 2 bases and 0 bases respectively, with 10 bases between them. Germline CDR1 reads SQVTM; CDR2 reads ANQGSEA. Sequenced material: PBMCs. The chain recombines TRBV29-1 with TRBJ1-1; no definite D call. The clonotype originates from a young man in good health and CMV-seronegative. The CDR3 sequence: CSVESEEMNTEAFF. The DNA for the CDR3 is TGCAGCGTTGAATCCGAAGAGATGAACACTGAAGCTTTCTTT.